The 20 T cell receptor beta chains in this list originate from one sample, sequenced in a study of cytomegalovirus exposure and HLA in healthy donors. A multiplex PCR was run with 60 Vbeta primers and 13 Jbeta primers. The assay was immunoSEQ multiplex PCR, and TCRdb's table has in-frame clones only and misses some. Altogether 100,000 to 150,000 clones are present, roughly 84% being singletons, with the ten largest covering roughly 1.8%. The material sequenced was PBMCs. These receptors came from a boy younger than 18 in good health and CMV-seronegative.

The gene calls are TRBV7-9 and TRBJ1-3; D remains unclear. Germline V gene sequence: CDR1 SEHNR, CDR2 FQNEAQ (reference sequence). This CDR3 contains 15 residues. V gave up 1 base and J gave up 0 bases, with 7 bases separating them. CDR3 protein: CASSLGASSGNTIYF. CDR3 nucleotide sequence: TGTGCCAGCAGCTTAGGTGCGAGCTCTGGAAACACCATATATTTT.

The chain links TRBV18 to TRBJ2-7; D uncertain. The V end was cut by 3 bases, the J end by 3 bases, with 12 bases between. Looked up from germline, CDR1 is KGHSH and CDR2 is LQKENI. The CDR3 runs 14 residues. DNA for the CDR3: TGTGCCAGCTCACCGTTGCCAGGTGGCTACGAGCAGTACTTC. Translation gives CASSPLPGGYEQYF.

The CDR3 reads CASSPGGTEAFF. The CDR3 bases are TGTGCCAGCAGCCCAGGGGGCACTGAAGCTTTCTTT. The gene calls are TRBV7-6 and TRBJ1-1; TRBD1 matches at 7 bases. Germline V lookup: CDR1 SGHVS, CDR2 FNYEAQ. This CDR3 is built from 12 residues. The J segment lost 4 bases and the V segment lost 5 bases, leaving 1 base of the junction unmatched.

The chain recombines TRBV5-1 with TRBJ1-5, with a tentative D call TRBD1 (5 bases). The CDR3 runs 15 residues. CDR1 is SGHRS and CDR2 is YFSETQ in the germline V gene. V shed 1 base and J shed 2 bases, with 10 bases lying between them. CDR3 in amino acids: CASSLSGGGNQPQHF. The CDR3 DNA reads TGCGCCAGCAGCTTGTCCGGGGGGGGCAATCAGCCCCAGCATTTT.

The V call is TRBV30, the J call TRBJ2-6; D not resolved. Per the germline V gene, CDR1 is GTSNPN and CDR2 is SVGIG (reference sequence). Trimming pared 0 bases from V and 3 bases from J, leaving 3 bases between. The CDR3 sequence is 13 residues long. The CDR3 spells CAWSVSGANVLTF. CDR3 bases: TGTGCCTGGAGTGTCAGTGGGGCCAACGTCCTGACTTTC.

V and J are TRBV25-1 and TRBJ1-5, with TRBD1 as a possible D gene (6 bases). There are 12 residues in the CDR3. V was pared by 3 bases and J by 6 bases, with 6 bases between. Germline V gene data show CDR1 as MGHDK and CDR2 as SYGVNS. CDR3 loop: CASSDRGQPQHF. The CDR3, as DNA: TGTGCCAGCAGTGACAGGGGTCAGCCCCAGCATTTT.

The rearrangement joins TRBV5-1 to TRBJ2-3; TRBD2 agrees at 7 bases. This CDR3 is 16 amino acids long. Germline CDR1 and CDR2: SGHRS and YFSETQ. V was clipped by 0 bases and J by 0 bases; unmatched bases: 4. The CDR3, as DNA: TGCGCCAGCAGCTTGGAACCGGGGGGAAGCACAGATACGCAGTATTTT. Translation gives CASSLEPGGSTDTQYF.

This clone was detected only a few times. This chain links TRBV5-6 with TRBJ2-7; 10 positions agree with TRBD2. This CDR3 is 16 amino acids long. V was pared by 5 bases and J by 3 bases, with 11 bases of the junction left unmatched. The germline CDR1 and CDR2 sequences are SGHDT and YYEEEE. CDR3 sequence: CASSSTSSGSYYEQYF. The DNA for the CDR3 is TGTGCCAGCAGTTCGACTTCTAGCGGGAGTTACTACGAGCAGTACTTC.

V gene TRBV7-6 combines with J gene TRBJ1-3, with a weak D call TRBD1 (5 bases). The CDR3 is 15 amino acids. V gave up 3 bases and J gave up 2 bases, with 11 bases separating them. The V gene's germline CDR1 is SGHVS and CDR2 FNYEAQ. DNA of the CDR3: TGTGCCAGCAGCTTGGAGGGGTCCCCTGGAAACACCATATATTTT. This translates into CASSLEGSPGNTIYF.

The gene calls are TRBV18 and TRBJ1-5, with unresolved D. V was pared by 3 bases and J by 0 bases, with 3 bases between. Germline CDR1 is KGHSH and CDR2 is LQKENI. This CDR3 has 13 residues. The DNA of the CDR3 is TGTGCCAGCTCACCCTATAGCAATCAGCCCCAGCATTTT. Its protein product is CASSPYSNQPQHF.

V and J are TRBV6-5 and TRBJ2-2; TRBD1 aligns across 8 bases. V shed 0 bases and J 5 bases; nucleotides not matched to a gene: 5. Germline V gene sequence: CDR1 MNHEY, CDR2 SVGAGI. The CDR3 extends over 16 amino acids. This chain's CDR3 is CASSYSTGELTGELFF. CDR3 DNA sequence: TGTGCCAGCAGTTACTCGACAGGGGAGTTGACCGGGGAGCTGTTTTTT.

The rearrangement joins TRBV5-4 to TRBJ1-1, with D possibly TRBD1 on 6 matching bases. V gave up 4 bases and J gave up 0 bases, with 13 bases separating them. CDR3 length: 15 residues. Germline lookup yields CDR1 SGHNT and CDR2 YYREEE (reference sequence). The CDR3, as DNA: TGTGCCAGCAGCACCCGGACAGCTTTGAACACTGAAGCTTTCTTT. It codes for CASSTRTALNTEAFF.

The rearrangement uses TRBV4-3 and TRBJ2-1; TRBD2 aligns across 8 bases. Germline V gene data show CDR1 as LGHNA and CDR2 as YSLEER. The length of the CDR3 is 15 residues. V lost 4 bases, J lost 7 bases, and 9 bases stayed unmatched. DNA of the CDR3: TGCGCCAGCAGCCGAGATTGGACTAGCTCTAATGAGCAGTTCTTC. Its translation is CASSRDWTSSNEQFF.

The chain combines TRBV7-2 with TRBJ2-3, with D tentatively TRBD2 (7 bases). Per the germline V gene, CDR1 is SGHTA and CDR2 is FQGNSA. CDR3 length: 15 amino acids. Between the trimmed V and J ends, which lost 5 bases and 5 bases, there was a span of 17 bases. The CDR3 nucleotides read TGTGCCAGCAGCCCGAACACAGGGAGGGGAGATACGCAGTATTTT. Translated, it gives CASSPNTGRGDTQYF.

This chain joins TRBV2 and TRBJ1-5, with D unclear. The CDR3 is 12 residues long. Germline lookup yields CDR1 SNHLY and CDR2 FYNNEI. With 4 bases removed from V and 5 bases from J, the gap between germline ends came to 6 bases. The CDR3 is CASSVSDQPQHF. DNA of the CDR3: TGTGCCAGCAGTGTATCAGATCAGCCCCAGCATTTT.

The chain recombines TRBV5-1 with TRBJ2-7; 9 bases fit TRBD1. V was pared by 3 bases and J by 2 bases, with 6 bases of the junction left unmatched. The germline V gene has CDR1 SGHRS and CDR2 YFSETQ. There are 15 residues in the CDR3. This CDR3 reads CASSWGDRDPYEQYF. CDR3 sequence (DNA): TGCGCCAGCAGCTGGGGGGACAGGGATCCCTACGAGCAGTACTTC.

Written as DNA, the CDR3 is TGTGCCAGCAGCATATCGACAGGGGGCGTGAACACTGAAGCTTTCTTT. This gives the protein CASSISTGGVNTEAFF. The chain recombines TRBV5-4 with TRBJ1-1, with TRBD1 identical over 10 bases. The CDR3 runs to 16 residues. V dropped 4 bases and J dropped 0; count of bases not matched to a gene: 6. Germline values: CDR1 SGHNT, CDR2 YYREEE (reference sequence).

The chain carries TRBV7-3 and TRBJ2-4; 8 nucleotides match TRBD2. Unmatched junction bases numbered 6, after V lost 5 bases and J lost 6 bases. Germline-derived CDR1 and CDR2 are SGHTA and FQGTGA. The CDR3 consists of 14 residues. The CDR3 bases are TGTGCCAGCAGCCCCGGGGGGGGCGCAAACATTCAGTACTTC. Its protein product is CASSPGGGANIQYF.

In this sample, this clone turned up once. The CDR3 here is CASSYGGANQPQHF. The CDR3 nucleotides read TGTGCCAGCAGTTACGGGGGCGCGAATCAGCCCCAGCATTTT. The chain is built from TRBV6-6 and TRBJ1-5, with D perhaps TRBD1 (6 bases). V was clipped by 2 bases and J by 4 bases, with 9 bases between them. In germline, CDR1 is MNHNY, CDR2 SVGAGI (reference sequence). The CDR3 is made up of 14 amino acids.

The chain has TRBV7-2 and TRBJ1-1; possible D gene TRBD1, 5 bases. The V end was cut by 3 bases, the J end by 1 base, with 9 bases between. Germline lookup yields CDR1 SGHTA and CDR2 FQGNSA. CDR3 size: 14 residues. The CDR3 here is CASSLNRGNTEAFF. As DNA, the CDR3 is TGTGCCAGCAGCTTGAATAGGGGGAACACTGAAGCTTTCTTT.